The T cell receptor (beta chain) described here comes from a study of CD8 T cells in Susac syndrome. CDR3 length: 12 residues. CDR1 SEHNR and CDR2 FQNEAQ come from the germline V gene (reference sequence). Trimming shortened V by 6 bases and J by 10 bases, and 10 bases separated the two germline ends. Reverse transcription of roughly 0.45 to 1 ug RNA used random hexamers. TCRdb re-analysed the immunoSEQ multiplex PCR reads in MiXCR, keeping a single row per CDR3 protein. The sample has about 150,000 distinct CDR3 sequences; approximately 95% are singletons. Sequencing was carried out using CD4+ T cells from PBMCs. The sequence was obtained from a human donor with Susac syndrome. V is TRBV7-9 and J is TRBJ1-6; D unclear. The CDR3 nucleotides are TGTGCCAGCAGGGATGGCTGGTCACCCCTCCACTTT. It specifies CASRDGWSPLHF.